The entry below gives a single TCR beta chain sequence along with its context. Looked up from germline, CDR1 is MDHEN and CDR2 is SYDVKM. The CDR3 loop spans 17 amino acids. V lost 2 bases, J lost 3 bases, and 16 bases lay in between. The sample is drawn from a study of radiotherapy plus CTLA-4 blockade in lung cancer. Clones were sequenced by immunoSEQ multiplex PCR, and TCRdb holds only the in-frame ones, with some missing. Among tens of thousands of clones listed, roughly 77% were seen once. Sequences were derived from peripheral blood, sampled from a patient treated with radiotherapy plus ipilimumab. The receptor comes from a human donor with non-small cell lung cancer who had stable disease on radiotherapy plus ipilimumab. V gene TRBV28 combines with J gene TRBJ1-4; possibly TRBD1 for D (5 bases). Here the CDR3 DNA reads TGTGCCAGCAGTTTACGGCAGGGAGGGTTGTCTAATGAAAAACTGTTTTTT. This encodes CASSLRQGGLSNEKLFF.